This entry features one T cell receptor beta chain sequence. Its antigen is not identified. The record originates from a study of CD8+CD57+ T cells in acquired aplastic anemia. Study results and caveats: Levels of CD8+ Simpson's diversity were not significantly distinct in patients versus controls. In common between the patients and the controls were twenty-nine CD8+ CDR3 sequences.

Deletions cut 10 bases from V and 0 bases from J, with 18 bases between. The V gene's germline CDR1 is ENHRY and CDR2 SYGVKD. This CDR3 spans 15 amino acids. Both TCR beta VDJ combination and CDR3 sequence profiling were carried out. Genomic DNA was the template for this profiling. Each CDR3 protein is one row after TCRdb ran MiXCR on the reads. The sample yields about 190,000 distinct CDR3 sequences, roughly half seen once. The source is a human donor in good health, serving as a control. Sequencing used sorted CD4+, CD8+, or CD8+CD57+ T cells (not recorded which) from PBMCs. The chain carries TRBV10-3 and TRBJ1-2; D call uncertain. The CDR3 region has the DNA TGTGCCACCCTTTACGTCCGAGGGCCTAACTATGGCTACACCTTC. Protein sequence: CATLYVRGPNYGYTF.